What follows is one T cell receptor beta chain and its context. This clonotype was seen repeatedly, ten times or more. What antigen it recognizes has not been identified. No much larger clonotype is one base removed from it; base qualities were not supplied. Relative to germline, V is 2 bases shorter and J is 1 base shorter, with 9 bases between their ends. CDR1 and CDR2 are drawn from the germline V gene (reference sequence): MNHEY, SMNVEV. CDR3 length: 14 amino acids, cysteine to phenylalanine. Of all the DNA, just the CDR3 is kept, 42 bases in frame from base 1. This entry is derived from a study of T cell repertoires in cytomegalovirus infection (dated by TCRdb to about 2019). About the study as a whole: Because public TCR beta signatures pointed to carriage of CMV infection together with the matching HLA type, the HLA type of each donor mattered for the analysis.

What the study reported, not specific to this receptor: The ex vivo response was dominated by HLA-C-restricted CMV-specific TCR beta clonotypes, which also provided the single most frequent clonotype in two of eight donors. In both this cohort and an independent roughly 400-donor cohort, the cumulative frequency of public TCR beta family members distinguished carriers of CMV infection plus the relevant HLA type.

Sequencing took place on an Illumina HiSeq 1500. The public reads were reprocessed in TCRdb via fastp at Q25 and MiXCR, keeping in-frame beta chains. Each entry is one CDR3 protein sequence, shown with its most common DNA and genes. A total of 500,000 or so distinct CDR3 sequences appear in this sample, 16% of them only once. Roughly a quarter of the sample is in the top ten clones. Rearrangement joined TRBV27 to TRBJ2-7; no D segment can be confidently identified. Specimen: CD8+ T cells from PBMCs. The receptor was isolated from a human donor in good health (CMV status not recorded). Some clones in this sample may be carry-over from other donors' samples. CDR3 sequence: CASSLTSASYEQYF. The nucleotide sequence is TGTGCCAGCAGTTTAACGTCCGCGTCCTACGAGCAGTACTTC.